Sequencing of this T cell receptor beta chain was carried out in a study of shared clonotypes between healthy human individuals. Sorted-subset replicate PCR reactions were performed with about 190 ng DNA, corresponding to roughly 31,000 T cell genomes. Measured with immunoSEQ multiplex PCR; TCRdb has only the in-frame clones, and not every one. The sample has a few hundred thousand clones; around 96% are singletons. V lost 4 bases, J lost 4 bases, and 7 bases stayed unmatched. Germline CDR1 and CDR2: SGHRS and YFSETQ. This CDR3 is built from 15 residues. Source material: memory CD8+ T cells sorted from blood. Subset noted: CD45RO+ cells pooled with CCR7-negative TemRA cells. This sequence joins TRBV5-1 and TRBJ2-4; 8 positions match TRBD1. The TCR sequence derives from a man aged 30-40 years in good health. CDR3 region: CASSPLDRAKNIQYF. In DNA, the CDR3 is TGCGCCAGCAGCCCGCTGGACAGGGCTAAAAACATTCAGTACTTC.